Listed here is a single TCR beta chain. As yet, its antigen is unknown. V shed 3 bases, J shed 7 bases, and the junction held 7 bases outside the gene matches. CDR1 and CDR2 from the germline V gene are MNHNS and SASEGT. The CDR3 length is 15 residues. Researchers ran the PCR with 60 Vbeta and 13 Jbeta primers. Produced via immunoSEQ multiplex PCR; TCRdb's table is partial and in-frame only. The table shows about 160,000 clones, with roughly 85% occurring only once. Donors were nominally healthy when sampled, though unrecorded immune exposures were likely. This entry comes from a study of cytomegalovirus exposure and HLA in healthy donors. General study findings and limits: Association of a missense DCLRE1C variant with TCR beta V- and J-gene trimming was reported in a later analysis. Sequencing likely caused a cluster of highly shared sequence variants. As was reported, the classifier diagnosed cytomegalovirus status with high specificity and sensitivity.

Material for sequencing was PBMCs. The chain employs TRBV6-1 and TRBJ2-1, with TRBD2 matching 9 bases. The source of this sequence is a boy under 10 years old in good health and CMV-seronegative. The CDR3: CASSESSGGINEQFF. CDR3 DNA sequence: TGTGCCAGCAGTGAGTCCAGCGGGGGGATAAATGAGCAGTTCTTC.